The 15 T cell receptor beta chains below come from one sample, sequenced in a study of cytomegalovirus exposure and HLA in healthy donors. A multiplex PCR was run with 60 Vbeta primers and 13 Jbeta primers. The table came from immunoSEQ multiplex PCR; TCRdb's copy has only in-frame clones and leaves some out. This table has about 100,000 clones, around 75% appearing once. What was sequenced was PBMCs. Source of these receptors: a male donor in good health and CMV-seropositive.

The chain combines TRBV5-1 with TRBJ1-2, with TRBD1 matching 7 bases. The germline CDR1 and CDR2 sequences are SGHRS and YFSETQ. The CDR3 contains 16 residues. Trimming removed 4 bases from V and 1 base from J; junction bases left unmatched: 10. In DNA, the CDR3 is TGCGCCAGCAGCCCCGAACCGGGACAGTATAACTATGGCTACACCTTC. It yields the protein CASSPEPGQYNYGYTF.

V is TRBV6-5 and J is TRBJ1-2; D gene unclear. The CDR3 length is 15 residues. Between the trimmed V and J ends, which lost 8 bases and 2 bases, there was a span of 18 bases. Germline V CDR1 and CDR2: MNHEY, SVGAGI. The CDR3 loop reads CASSLEGRSNYGYTF. In DNA form, the CDR3 reads TGTGCCAGCTCCCTGGAAGGGAGATCCAACTATGGCTACACCTTC.

This clone occurred a few times. The rearrangement joins TRBV15 to TRBJ1-6, with 8 positions matching TRBD1. The CDR3 covers 18 residues. Germline CDR1 reads LNHNV; CDR2 reads YYDKDF (reference sequence). The trim removed 0 bases at V and 4 bases at J, leaving 8 bases unmatched. The chain's CDR3 is CATSRDVAGTGYNSPLHF. The CDR3 bases are TGTGCCACCAGCAGAGATGTAGCCGGGACAGGATATAATTCACCCCTCCACTTT.

V and J are TRBV4-3 and TRBJ2-1; 12 bases fit TRBD1. The CDR3 sequence is 15 residues long. CDR1 and CDR2 from the germline V gene are LGHNA and YSLEER. V lost 6 bases, J lost 8 bases, and 8 bases stayed unmatched. DNA of the CDR3: TGCGCCAGCAGTCCAACCGGGACAGGGGGCCATGAGCAGTTCTTC. Translating gives CASSPTGTGGHEQFF.

The V gene is TRBV5-1, the J gene TRBJ2-3; 14 nucleotides agree with TRBD2. CDR1 and CDR2 from the germline V gene are SGHRS and YFSETQ. V dropped 4 bases and J dropped 5; count of bases not matched to a gene: 9. The CDR3 contains 17 residues. DNA of the CDR3: TGCGCCAGCAGCCTCCTGACTAGCGGGGGGGCCGAAGATACGCAGTATTTT. Translating it yields CASSLLTSGGAEDTQYF.

CDR3 residues: CASSLQRGFGGGYTF. CDR3 in DNA: TGTGCCAGCAGCTTGCAACGGGGCTTCGGGGGAGGCTACACCTTC. V usage is TRBV11-2 and J usage is TRBJ1-2; a weak D match, TRBD1 (5 bases). Germline CDR1 SGHAT, CDR2 FQNNGV. This CDR3 region has 15 residues. V lost 3 bases and J lost 8, with 19 bases in between.

This chain joins TRBV30 and TRBJ2-7; 9 bases agree with TRBD2. The length of the CDR3 is 14 residues. Germline V CDR1 and CDR2: GTSNPN, SVGIG (reference sequence). J was trimmed by 2 bases and V by 5 bases; bases with no gene match: 7. CDR3 DNA sequence: TGTGCCTGGGACAGAGCGGGGGGAGCCTACGAGCAGTACTTC. This sequence encodes CAWDRAGGAYEQYF.

The CDR3 is CASSFWASGVDEQYF. The CDR3 nucleotides are TGTGCCAGCAGCTTTTGGGCTAGCGGGGTCGACGAGCAGTACTTC. The genes are TRBV5-4 and TRBJ2-7; 9 bases align to TRBD2. V was pared by 2 bases and J by 5 bases, with 8 bases of the junction left unmatched. Germline loops: CDR1 SGHNT, CDR2 YYREEE (reference sequence). This CDR3 comprises 15 residues.

This chain connects TRBV7-6 to TRBJ2-7; 7 bases are a match to TRBD1. The V and J ends lost 1 base and 6 bases, in that order; junction bases with no gene match: 3. The CDR3 sequence is 13 residues long. Germline V gene data show CDR1 as SGHVS and CDR2 as FNYEAQ. The CDR3 reads CASSLGAGGEQYF. In nucleotides, the CDR3 is TGTGCCAGCAGCTTAGGGGCAGGGGGCGAGCAGTACTTC.

The V and J genes are TRBV27 and TRBJ1-6, with a possible D match to TRBD1 (5 bases). Trimming shortened V by 2 bases and J by 7 bases, and 18 bases separated the two germline ends. Germline values: CDR1 MNHEY, CDR2 SMNVEV (reference sequence). This CDR3 has 17 amino acids. The DNA for the CDR3 is TGTGCCAGCAGTTTAACCCCCTATTCGACAGTCAATTCACCCCTCCACTTT. Amino acids: CASSLTPYSTVNSPLHF.

The table lists this clone with a count of one. At one boundary the junction diverges from the germline segment, which might be a read error. The genes are TRBV5-1 and TRBJ1-3; 9 nucleotides match TRBD1. This CDR3 has 15 amino acids. The V gene's germline CDR1 is SGHRS and CDR2 YFSETQ. CDR3 DNA sequence: TGCGCCAGCAGCCCGACAGGGGGGTCTGGAAACGCCATATATTTT. It specifies CASSPTGGSGNAIYF.

This clone was seen more than once but under ten times. The J gene is TRBJ2-3, the V gene TRBV5-1; a possible D gene is TRBD2 (6 bases). The CDR3 is made up of 17 amino acids. Deletions cut 0 bases from V and 6 bases from J, with 20 bases between. Germline CDR1 SGHRS, CDR2 YFSETQ. CDR3 amino acids: CASSLAGGRGPADTQYF. The CDR3 DNA is TGCGCCAGCAGCTTGGCCGGTGGGCGGGGCCCGGCCGATACGCAGTATTTT.

The gene calls are TRBV18 and TRBJ2-7, with 9 bases that match TRBD1. The CDR3 consists of 14 residues. J lost 3 bases, V lost 3 bases, and 3 bases had no gene match. The germline CDR1 and CDR2 sequences are KGHSH and LQKENI. The CDR3, as DNA: TGTGCCAGCTCACCGACGGACAGGGGCTACGAGCAGTACTTC. This sequence encodes CASSPTDRGYEQYF.

The rearrangement joins TRBV9 to TRBJ2-5, with 8 bases fitting TRBD2. Germline lookup yields CDR1 SGDLS and CDR2 YYNGEE. V lost 0 bases and J lost 5; bases outside the gene matches: 6. The CDR3 extends over 15 amino acids. For the CDR3, the DNA is TGTGCCAGCAGCGTAGGGGCGGGGGGATTGGAGACCCAGTACTTC. This encodes CASSVGAGGLETQYF.

The chain carries TRBV7-8 and TRBJ1-4; D is ambiguous. The CDR3 totals 15 residues. V gave up 1 base and J gave up 6 bases, with 12 bases separating them. Germline V gene sequence: CDR1 SGHVS, CDR2 FQNEAQ. CDR3 protein: CASSLEGVRDEKLFF. In DNA, the CDR3 is TGTGCCAGCAGCTTAGAGGGAGTCCGGGATGAAAAACTGTTTTTT.